This T cell receptor (beta chain) was identified during a study of shared clonotypes between healthy human individuals. Background on the study: Aged 18 to 49, the donors were a couple of women and three men. Notes on the study in general: In several donors, around 5.5% of naive CD4 clonotypes appeared in common. Investigators collected only blood, and repertoires in tissues likely differ.

As for this clone: Its antigen is unidentified.

Trimming removed 8 bases from V and 5 bases from J, with 12 bases in between. This CDR3 region has 13 residues. CDR1 ENHRY and CDR2 SYGVKD come from the germline V gene. Evenly divided among several immunoSEQ plates was the genomic DNA of each subset. Repertoires were generated with immunoSEQ multiplex PCR, while TCRdb's copy carries only in-frame clones and drops some. The table shows roughly 2.5 million clones, with more than 80% occurring only once. The receptor comes from a man aged 18 to 30 in good health. Sequencing input: naive CD4+ T cells sorted from blood. The subset here: CD45RA+ positively selected. The chain carries TRBV10-3 and TRBJ1-4; D remains unclear. The CDR3 protein is CAIAGKINEKLFF. As DNA, the CDR3 is TGTGCCATCGCGGGGAAGATAAATGAAAAACTGTTTTTT.